Shown below are 19 T cell receptor beta chains from a single sample sequenced in a study of identical twins (dated by TCRdb to 2016 to 2018). The library came from 5' RACE. The instrument was an Illumina HiSeq 2000. The public reads were quality trimmed at Q25 with fastp and then assembled into clones with MiXCR by TCRdb, keeping productive beta chains. Entries that share a CDR3 protein sequence are merged under the most common genes and DNA. In all, the sample holds around 1.7 million distinct CDR3 sequences, and roughly 35% of those were seen once. The ten largest clones take up about 0.25% of the sample. Sequenced input: cord blood. Source of these receptors: a newborn girl in good health.

The chain links TRBV20-1 to TRBJ2-2; 9 bases line up with TRBD1. The V gene end was trimmed by 6 bases and the J gene end by 3 bases; junction bases not matched to a gene: 8. CDR3 size: 15 residues. Looked up from germline, CDR1 is DFQATT and CDR2 is SNEGSKA (reference sequence). DNA for the CDR3: TGCAGTGCGCGGACAGGGGACCCCTACACCGGGGAGCTGTTTTTT. It codes for CSARTGDPYTGELFF.

The gene calls are TRBV19 and TRBJ1-5, with D possibly matching TRBD1 (6 bases). The CDR3 consists of 16 residues. CDR1 LNHDA and CDR2 SQIVND come from the germline V gene (reference sequence). V gave up 10 bases and J gave up 0 bases, with 19 bases separating them. The CDR3: CATTSGAGDSNQPQHF. Here the CDR3 DNA reads TGTGCCACCACGTCTGGGGCAGGGGATAGCAATCAGCCCCAGCATTTT.

In this sample, this clonotype turned up many times. This rearrangement joins TRBV5-1 to TRBJ2-5, with D possibly matching TRBD1 (6 bases). Near its end, the DNA agrees better with TRBJ2-7, so the J call may be wrong. Germline CDR1 is SGHRS and CDR2 is YFSETQ. The CDR3 is 12 amino acids. The CDR3: CASSFTGNEQYF. The CDR3 DNA sequence: TGCGCCAGCAGCTTTACAGGGAACGAGCAGTACTTC.

This clonotype has only one observation. The V call is TRBV20-1, the J call TRBJ1-6, with D maybe TRBD1 (6 bases). This CDR3 contains 14 residues. V lost 0 bases to trimming and J lost 7 bases, with 10 bases between them. The V gene's germline CDR1 is DFQATT and CDR2 SNEGSKA (reference sequence). CDR3 in amino acids: CSARDHRVNSPLHF. The DNA of the CDR3 is TGCAGTGCTAGAGATCACAGGGTGAATTCACCCCTCCACTTT.

This chain links TRBV21-1 with TRBJ1-1. TRBV21-1 is a pseudogene segment. This CDR3 has 17 amino acids. As DNA, the CDR3 is TGTGCCAGCAGCAAAGCAGGCCGGAGGGGGGCGAACACTGAAGCTTTCTTT. Protein: CASSKAGRRGANTEAFF.

This chain uses TRBV24-1 with TRBJ2-5; D is uncertain. CDR1 is KGHDR and CDR2 is SFDVKD in the germline V gene. CDR3 length equals 13 residues. V gave up 3 bases and J gave up 5 bases, with 9 bases separating them. Here the CDR3 reads CATSDHLRETQYF. As DNA, the CDR3 is TGTGCCACCAGTGATCATCTTAGGGAGACCCAGTACTTC.

V usage is TRBV28 and J usage is TRBJ2-7, with 7 nucleotides matching TRBD1. Germline V gives CDR1 MDHEN, CDR2 SYDVKM. CDR3 length equals 15 residues. V gave up 5 bases and J gave up 1 base; unmatched junction bases: 8. In DNA, the CDR3 is TGTGCCAGCAGTGACCGGGACAGTGCGTCCTACGAGCAGTACTTC. It encodes CASSDRDSASYEQYF.

The rearrangement uses TRBV7-8 and TRBJ1-2; 8 bases fit TRBD1. This CDR3 is built from 14 residues. The germline CDR1 and CDR2 sequences are SGHVS and FQNEAQ. The V gene end was trimmed by 7 bases and the J gene end by 2 bases; junction bases not matched to a gene: 6. The CDR3 reads CASKPQGANYGYTF. The CDR3 region has the DNA TGTGCCAGCAAGCCTCAGGGGGCGAACTATGGCTACACCTTC.

J is TRBJ2-3 and V is TRBV4-1; D uncertain. The CDR3 consists of 11 residues. Trimming shortened V by 0 bases and J by 7 bases, and 2 bases separated the two germline ends. Looked up from germline, CDR1 is MGHRA and CDR2 is YSYEKL. CDR3 nucleotides: TGCGCCAGCAGCCAAGATCATACGCAGTATTTT. Translated: CASSQDHTQYF.

The gene calls are TRBV12-3 or TRBV12-4 and TRBJ1-5; weak D call: TRBD1 (5 bases). The V end lost 4 bases, the J end lost 6 bases, and 16 bases lay between the germline ends. The CDR3 covers 15 residues. CDR3 DNA: TGTGCCAGCAGTTGGGGACCAGGAGAAGGTCAGCCCCAGCATTTT. It encodes CASSWGPGEGQPQHF.

This clonotype was seen more than once but under ten times. The chain is built from TRBV20-1 and TRBJ2-1, with a possible D match to TRBD2 (5 bases). Trimming took 4 bases from V and 10 from J, leaving 17 bases between them. The germline V gene has CDR1 DFQATT and CDR2 SNEGSKA (reference sequence). The CDR3 has 13 amino acids. CDR3 DNA: TGCAGTGCTATTGTAGGGTCGGGAAGGGAGCAGTTCTTC. This encodes CSAIVGSGREQFF.

The chain has TRBV20-1 and TRBJ2-5, with D unclear. Per germline, CDR1 DFQATT and CDR2 SNEGSKA (reference sequence). The CDR3 covers 12 residues. The V end was cut by 2 bases, the J end by 3 bases, with 7 bases between. The CDR3 bases are TGCAGTGCTAGATCCCAGAAAGAGACCCAGTACTTC. Protein sequence: CSARSQKETQYF.

This clonotype was seen more than once but under ten times. V and J are TRBV3-1 and TRBJ2-4, with 7 bases aligning to TRBD1. The germline V gene has CDR1 LGHDT and CDR2 YNNKEL (reference sequence). The CDR3 is 17 amino acids. V lost 4 bases and J lost 0; bases outside the gene matches: 9. CDR3 in amino acids: CASSPFIDRVAKNIQYF. In DNA, the CDR3 is TGTGCCAGCAGCCCGTTCATTGACAGGGTAGCCAAAAACATTCAGTACTTC. Using reference TRBV3-1 and TRBJ2-4 for the parts outside the CDR3, the full variable domain is DTAVSQTPKYLVTQMGNDKSIKCEQNLGHDTMYWYKQDSKKFLKIMFSYNNKELIINETVPNRFSPKSPDKAHLNLHINSLELGDSAVYFCASSPFIDRVAKNIQYFGAGTRLSVL.

The V call is TRBV27, the J call TRBJ1-5, with unresolved D. Germline lookup yields CDR1 MNHEY and CDR2 SMNVEV (reference sequence). Trimming took off 2 bases at V and 7 bases at J, with 12 bases between the two ends. The CDR3 has 14 residues. The CDR3 protein is CASSLVAGWQPQHF. As DNA, the CDR3 is TGTGCCAGCAGTTTAGTGGCAGGCTGGCAGCCCCAGCATTTT.

This clonotype appeared a few times. This chain uses TRBV6-1 with TRBJ2-1; 8 bases line up with TRBD2. V was pared by 4 bases and J by 5 bases, with 10 bases of the junction left unmatched. The CDR3 loop spans 16 amino acids. The germline CDR1 and CDR2 sequences are MNHNS and SASEGT. CDR3 sequence: CASSVLAGTTNNEQFF. The CDR3 DNA follows: TGTGCCAGCAGTGTGTTAGCGGGGACCACCAACAATGAGCAGTTCTTC.

Of note for this clonotype: A read error may be the cause here, since a much bigger clone is one base away. V usage is TRBV27 and J usage is TRBJ2-5, with D perhaps TRBD2 (5 bases). The J call may be wrong; the DNA end is better matched by TRBJ2-1. The germline CDR1 and CDR2 sequences are MNHEY and SMNVEV (reference sequence). The CDR3 has 17 residues. CDR3 protein: CASSRRTDSEYQETQFF. CDR3 bases: TGTGCCAGCAGCCGACGAACGGACTCTGAGTACCAAGAGACCCAGTTCTTC.

V usage is TRBV27 and J usage is TRBJ1-6; a possible D gene is TRBD1 (6 bases). The V end was cut by 5 bases, the J end by 8 bases, with 13 bases between. CDR1 is MNHEY, CDR2 SMNVEV, per germline (reference sequence). This CDR3 is 14 amino acids long. The CDR3 DNA reads as TGTGCCAGCAGTGAGGGGGGGCTTTATTCACCCCTCCACTTT. The encoded protein is CASSEGGLYSPLHF.

This clonotype was detected a few times. The rearrangement joins TRBV5-1 to TRBJ2-1; 9 nucleotides line up with TRBD2. Germline V gene sequence: CDR1 SGHRS, CDR2 YFSETQ. With 0 bases clipped from V and 9 bases from J, the junction kept 10 bases outside the gene matches. The CDR3 has 16 amino acids. CDR3 amino acids: CASSLVKVSGRGEQFF. The CDR3, as DNA: TGCGCCAGCAGCTTGGTTAAGGTTAGCGGGAGAGGTGAGCAGTTCTTC. The full variable domain, its missing parts supplied by reference TRBV5-1 and TRBJ2-1, is KAGVTQTPRYLIKTRGQQVTLSCSPISGHRSVSWYQQTPGQGLQFLFEYFSETQRNKGNFPGRFSGRQFSNSRSEMNVSTLELGDSALYLCASSLVKVSGRGEQFFGPGTRLTVL.

The chain couples TRBV7-2 to TRBJ2-5, with D uncertain. Germline V CDR1 and CDR2: SGHTA, FQGNSA. Trimming pared 2 bases from V and 11 bases from J, leaving 15 bases between. The CDR3 is 13 residues long. The CDR3 DNA reads TGTGCCAGCAGCTTATCCGTCAACAATGAGCAGTACTTC. Its translation is CASSLSVNNEQYF.